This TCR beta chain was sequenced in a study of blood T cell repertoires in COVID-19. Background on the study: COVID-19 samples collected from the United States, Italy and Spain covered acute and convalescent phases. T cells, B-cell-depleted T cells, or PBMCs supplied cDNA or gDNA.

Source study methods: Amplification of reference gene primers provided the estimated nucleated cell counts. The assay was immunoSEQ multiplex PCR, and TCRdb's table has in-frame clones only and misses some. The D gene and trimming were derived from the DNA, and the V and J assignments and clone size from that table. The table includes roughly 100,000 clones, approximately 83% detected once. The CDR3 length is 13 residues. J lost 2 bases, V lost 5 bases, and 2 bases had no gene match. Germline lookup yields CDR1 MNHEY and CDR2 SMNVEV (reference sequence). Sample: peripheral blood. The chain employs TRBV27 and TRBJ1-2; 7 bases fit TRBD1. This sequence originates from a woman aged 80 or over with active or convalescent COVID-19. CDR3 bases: TGTGCCAGCAGTCCAGGGGGGAACTATGGCTACACCTTC. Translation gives CASSPGGNYGYTF.